This TCR beta chain originates from a study of breast tumors, draining lymph nodes, adjacent tissues. Points from the study as a whole: Findings are consistent with lymph node origin and intratumoral expansion of most tumor T cells.

TCRdb re-called the multiplex PCR reads with MiXCR, one entry per CDR3 protein. In the table there are 140,000 to 150,000 distinct CDR3 sequences, about 30% of which are singletons. This clonotype came up many times. Its antigen remains unidentified. Axillary draining lymph nodes of breast cancer patients supplied the node samples. The length of the CDR3 is 13 residues. Trimming cost V 3 bases and J 8 bases, with 10 bases left between them. Germline V gene sequence: CDR1 LNHNV, CDR2 YYDKDF (reference sequence). The J gene is TRBJ1-4, the V gene TRBV15; D is ambiguous. Sample: axillary lymph node tissue. This clonotype originated in a female donor with breast cancer. Some clones in this sample may be carry-over from other donors' samples. This chain's CDR3 is CATSRSFGEKLFF. The CDR3 bases are TGTGCCACCAGCAGGTCTTTTGGGGAAAAACTGTTTTTT.